One T cell receptor beta chain is described in this entry. This specimen belongs to a study of blood T cell repertoires in COVID-19. Per the original methods: For nucleated cells, counts were estimated from reference gene primer amplification. Clones were read by immunoSEQ multiplex PCR, and TCRdb kept only the in-frame ones, dropping some. V and J calls and clone size are given by that table; D and trimming were obtained from the DNA. The sample includes roughly 100,000 clones, over 75% seen only once; the top ten take under 6.5%. Looked up from germline, CDR1 is SEHNR and CDR2 is FQNEAQ (reference sequence). V lost 5 bases, J lost 6 bases, and 5 bases stayed unmatched. CDR3 size: 13 residues.

The chain links TRBV7-9 to TRBJ2-3; 7 bases agree with TRBD1. Sequenced material: peripheral blood. This TCR was sampled from a human donor in a cohort sampled during active COVID-19. Here the CDR3 DNA reads TGTGCCAGCAGCGAAACAGGGGCGGATACGCAGTATTTT. Its translation is CASSETGADTQYF.